Following are 30 T cell receptor beta chains from one sample sequenced in a study of blood T cell repertoires in COVID-19. Libraries were prepared by immunoSEQ multiplex PCR; TCRdb keeps only in-frame clonotypes and omits some of them. The table lists about 110,000 clones, around 83% of them singletons. The specimen was peripheral blood. These receptors came from a woman at least 80 years old with active or convalescent COVID-19.

This rearrangement joins TRBV11-2 to TRBJ2-1; TRBD2 matches 7 bases. The V gene's germline CDR1 is SGHAT and CDR2 FQNNGV. J lost 3 bases, V lost 7 bases, and 12 bases had no gene match. The CDR3 has 16 amino acids. CDR3 DNA sequence: TGTGCCAGCACCCCCACGCTGCGGGAGTTCTACAATGAGCAGTTCTTC. Translating it yields CASTPTLREFYNEQFF.

The table lists this clone with a few counts. V usage is TRBV2 and J usage is TRBJ1-5; a possible D gene is TRBD1 (5 bases). The CDR3 has 13 residues. Germline CDR1 reads SNHLY; CDR2 reads FYNNEI. V lost 7 bases and J lost 9, with 16 bases in between. The CDR3 region has the DNA TGTGCCAGCAAAGACAGTTCTATTACGCCCCAGCATTTT. Protein sequence: CASKDSSITPQHF.

CDR3 residues: CASSRDRTSGSIGELFF. The CDR3 nucleotides are TGTGCCAGTTCGCGGGACAGGACTAGCGGGAGCATCGGGGAGCTGTTTTTT. The chain combines TRBV25-1 with TRBJ2-2, with 13 bases matching TRBD2. The CDR3 loop spans 17 amino acids. The V gene's germline CDR1 is MGHDK and CDR2 SYGVNS. The V gene end was trimmed by 9 bases and the J gene end by 7 bases; junction bases not matched to a gene: 14. Supplemented by reference TRBV25-1 and TRBJ2-2, the full variable domain reads EADIYQTPRYLVIGTGKKITLECSQTMGHDKMYWYQQDPGMELHLIHYSYGVNSTEKGDLSSESTVSRIRTEHFPLTLESARPSHTSQYLCASSRDRTSGSIGELFFGEGSRLTVL.

V gene TRBV5-1 combines with J gene TRBJ1-2, with 9 bases that match TRBD1. V was clipped by 4 bases and J by 6 bases; unmatched bases: 4. The CDR3 loop spans 13 amino acids. Germline lookup yields CDR1 SGHRS and CDR2 YFSETQ. The CDR3 coding sequence is TGCGCCAGCAGCGTACAGGGGGCGCATGGCTACACCTTC. Protein: CASSVQGAHGYTF.

This sequence joins TRBV29-1 and TRBJ1-2; D remains ambiguous. This CDR3 is 11 amino acids long. Trimming shortened V by 4 bases and J by 3 bases, and 6 bases separated the two germline ends. CDR1 is SQVTM, CDR2 ANQGSEA, per germline. CDR3 in DNA: TGCAGCGTTGTACAAGACTATGGCTACACCTTC. The encoded protein is CSVVQDYGYTF.

This clone was found a few times. The CDR3 coding sequence is TGTGCCTGGATTAATGGGGCGTATAATTCACCCCTCCACTTT. It specifies CAWINGAYNSPLHF. The J gene is TRBJ1-6, the V gene TRBV30; maybe TRBD1 (5 bases). Trimming pared 4 bases from V and 4 bases from J, leaving 11 bases between. This CDR3 is 14 amino acids long. Germline CDR1 GTSNPN, CDR2 SVGIG (reference sequence).

The rearrangement joins TRBV7-3 to TRBJ2-6; 10 positions match TRBD2. The CDR3 extends over 17 amino acids. The ends lost 4 bases at V and 0 bases at J; junction bases unmatched: 3. Per the germline V gene, CDR1 is SGHTA and CDR2 is FQGTGA. CDR3 DNA: TGTGCCAGCAGCTCTACTAGCGGGGTCTCTGGGGCCAACGTCCTGACTTTC. This sequence encodes CASSSTSGVSGANVLTF.

The chain links TRBV9 to TRBJ2-3; 10 nucleotides align to TRBD2. Germline CDR1 reads SGDLS; CDR2 reads YYNGEE. The CDR3 runs 15 residues. The J segment lost 9 bases and the V segment lost 3 bases, leaving 10 bases of the junction unmatched. CDR3 nucleotides: TGTGCCAGCAGCGCCGGGGTAGCGGGAGGTTTGACGCAGTATTTT. Residues: CASSAGVAGGLTQYF. Based on the CDR3 plus reference TRBV9 and TRBJ2-3, the full variable domain is DSGVTQTPKHLITATGQRVTLRCSPRSGDLSVYWYQQSLDQGLQFLIQYYNGEERAKGNILERFSAQQFPDLHSELNLSSLELGDSALYFCASSAGVAGGLTQYFGPGTRLTVL.

The gene calls are TRBV3-1 (or the pseudogene TRBV3-2) and TRBJ1-6, with 11 nucleotides matching TRBD1. This CDR3 comprises 16 residues. From germline, CDR1 is LGHDT and CDR2 YNNKEL (reference sequence). V was clipped by 1 base and J by 10 bases; unmatched bases: 6. CDR3 sequence (DNA): TGTGCCAGCAGCCAAGGGACAGGGGGCATCGGATCACCCCTCCACTTT. Amino acid sequence: CASSQGTGGIGSPLHF.

This clone was detected once. The chain links TRBV2 to TRBJ2-3, with D possibly being TRBD2 (5 bases). The V end lost 7 bases, the J end lost 6 bases, and 17 bases lay between the germline ends. CDR1 is SNHLY, CDR2 FYNNEI, per germline. The CDR3 consists of 14 residues. CDR3 coding DNA: TGTGCCAGCAAATACGGGGTGGCGTCGGATACGCAGTATTTT. Protein sequence: CASKYGVASDTQYF. The entire variable domain, with the rest obtained from reference TRBV2 and TRBJ2-3, is as follows: EPEVTQTPSHQVTQMGQEVILRCVPISNHLYFYWYRQILGQKVEFLVSFYNNEISEKSEIFDDQFSVERPDGSNFTLKIRSTKLEDSAMYFCASKYGVASDTQYFGPGTRLTVL.

The gene calls are TRBV11-1 and TRBJ2-7; TRBD2 agrees at 8 bases. The CDR3 is 15 amino acids. The V segment lost 5 bases and the J segment 0 bases; nucleotides outside the gene matches: 6. Looked up from germline, CDR1 is SGHAT and CDR2 is FQDESV (reference sequence). Here the CDR3 DNA reads TGTGCCAGCAGCCCTTTTAGCGGGGACTCCTACGAGCAGTACTTC. Translating it yields CASSPFSGDSYEQYF.

The chain has TRBV5-1 and TRBJ1-1; 8 positions agree with TRBD1. Germline lookup yields CDR1 SGHRS and CDR2 YFSETQ. V lost 0 bases to trimming and J lost 0 bases; unmatched junction nucleotides: 4. This CDR3 region has 16 residues. The CDR3 loop is CASSLAGGLMNTEAFF. CDR3 nucleotides: TGCGCCAGCAGCTTGGCAGGGGGCCTGATGAACACTGAAGCTTTCTTT.

This clone was counted a few times. The chain joins TRBV19 to TRBJ2-1; 8 bases are a match to TRBD2. Trimming cost V 6 bases and J 5 bases; bases outside gene matches: 9. The CDR3 is made up of 15 amino acids. Germline CDR1 is LNHDA and CDR2 is SQIVND (reference sequence). The CDR3 region is CASRAGGPPDNEQFF. DNA of the CDR3: TGTGCCAGTAGGGCGGGGGGACCCCCCGACAATGAGCAGTTCTTC.

The V gene is TRBV9, the J gene TRBJ1-2; TRBD1 agrees at 11 bases. Germline-derived CDR1 and CDR2 are SGDLS and YYNGEE. Trimming took 3 bases from V and 4 from J; bases not matched to a gene: 8. The CDR3 runs to 16 residues. CDR3 sequence: CASSAIGTGGGYGYTF. The DNA for the CDR3 is TGTGCCAGCAGCGCTATAGGGACAGGGGGGGGCTATGGCTACACCTTC.

V usage is TRBV29-1 and J usage is TRBJ2-3; 11 positions agree with TRBD2. The CDR3 is 14 amino acids. Per the germline V gene, CDR1 is SQVTM and CDR2 is ANQGSEA. The V and J ends lost 4 bases and 3 bases, in that order; junction bases with no gene match: 3. CDR3: CSVGPSGRTDTQYF. As DNA, the CDR3 is TGCAGCGTTGGTCCTAGCGGGAGGACAGATACGCAGTATTTT.

This clone has a single count. The chain links TRBV28 to TRBJ1-2, with 8 nucleotides matching TRBD1. Germline V lookup: CDR1 MDHEN, CDR2 SYDVKM. This CDR3 has 13 amino acids. Trimming at V came to 7 bases and at J to 6 bases, leaving 7 bases not matched to a gene. In nucleotides, the CDR3 is TGTGCCAGCACCTACCGGGACAGGAATGGCTACACCTTC. It yields the protein CASTYRDRNGYTF.

V usage is TRBV19 and J usage is TRBJ2-7; D not resolved. The CDR3 runs to 14 residues. Trimming stripped 5 bases from V and 1 base from J, with 12 bases between. Germline V gene lookup returns CDR1 LNHDA and CDR2 SQIVND (reference sequence). The CDR3 DNA reads TGTGCCAGTAGTGGCAGTTTGTCATCCTACGAGCAGTACTTC. Translating it yields CASSGSLSSYEQYF.

In this sample, this clone turned up a few times. The chain uses TRBV2 and TRBJ1-5; TRBD1 is a possible D gene (5 bases). The V end was cut by 6 bases, the J end by 1 base, with 13 bases between. The germline gives CDR1 SNHLY, CDR2 FYNNEI. This CDR3 contains 15 residues. The CDR3 sequence is CASRAGLSSNQPQHF. CDR3 nucleotide sequence: TGTGCCAGCAGGGCAGGGCTGTCGAGCAATCAGCCCCAGCATTTT.

This clone was recorded once. The chain has TRBV2 and TRBJ2-3, with a weak D call TRBD2 (6 bases). Germline V CDR1 and CDR2: SNHLY, FYNNEI. Trimming pared 2 bases from V and 4 bases from J, leaving 13 bases between. The CDR3 spans 15 residues. The CDR3 loop is CASSEIAVIPDTQYF. CDR3 bases: TGTGCCAGCAGTGAAATAGCGGTTATCCCAGATACGCAGTATTTT.

The chain couples TRBV27 to TRBJ2-7; 9 bases match TRBD2. The CDR3 contains 13 residues. V was pared by 2 bases and J by 4 bases, with 0 bases of the junction left unmatched. CDR1 is MNHEY and CDR2 is SMNVEV in the germline V gene (reference sequence). DNA of the CDR3: TGTGCCAGCAGTTTAACTAGCGGGTACGAGCAGTACTTC. Translated, it gives CASSLTSGYEQYF.

V gene TRBV27 combines with J gene TRBJ2-3; 7 nucleotides line up with TRBD2. The CDR3 has 16 amino acids. Germline CDR1 is MNHEY and CDR2 is SMNVEV (reference sequence). The junction had 7 bases not matched to a gene; V was cut back by 4 bases and J by 0 bases. CDR3 sequence: CASSSLLTSSTDTQYF. In nucleotides, the CDR3 is TGTGCCAGCAGTTCCCTCCTGACTAGCAGCACAGATACGCAGTATTTT.

The V call is TRBV2, the J call TRBJ1-5; TRBD1 aligns across 9 bases. CDR1 and CDR2 (germline): SNHLY, FYNNEI. V shed 3 bases and J 2 bases; nucleotides not matched to a gene: 2. The CDR3 spans 15 residues. The CDR3 protein is CASSDDRGGNQPQHF. In DNA form, the CDR3 reads TGTGCCAGCAGTGATGACAGGGGGGGCAATCAGCCCCAGCATTTT.

This clone was seen many times. V and J are TRBV19 and TRBJ1-1; D not certain. The CDR3 contains 14 residues. Per germline, CDR1 LNHDA and CDR2 SQIVND (reference sequence). V dropped 3 bases and J dropped 0 bases, with 8 bases sitting between them. The CDR3 DNA reads as TGTGCCAGTAGTATTGTCGGTATGAACACTGAAGCTTTCTTT. Amino acid sequence: CASSIVGMNTEAFF.

The chain is built from TRBV18 and TRBJ1-1; the match to TRBD1 covers 7 bases. Germline CDR1 reads KGHSH; CDR2 reads LQKENI. V was clipped by 5 bases and J by 0 bases; unmatched bases: 6. CDR3 size: 15 residues. Written as DNA, the CDR3 is TGTGCCAGCTCAGGCACCGGGACAGTGAACACTGAAGCTTTCTTT. Translation: CASSGTGTVNTEAFF.

This clone was seen a single time. The J gene is TRBJ1-4, the V gene TRBV19, with no clear D. The germline CDR1 and CDR2 sequences are LNHDA and SQIVND (reference sequence). CDR3 length: 16 residues. V gave up 3 bases and J gave up 8 bases, with 19 bases separating them. CDR3 in amino acids: CASSMYSILNSEKLFF. The DNA for the CDR3 is TGTGCCAGTAGTATGTATTCGATCCTTAATAGCGAAAAACTGTTTTTT.

The V call is TRBV7-9, the J call TRBJ2-5; no clear D gene. Germline V CDR1 and CDR2: SEHNR, FQNEAQ (reference sequence). Trimming pared 5 bases from V and 5 bases from J, leaving 9 bases between. This CDR3 is built from 12 residues. The CDR3 is CASSPIRETQYF. The CDR3 coding sequence is TGTGCCAGCAGCCCCATCCGGGAGACCCAGTACTTC.

The J gene is TRBJ1-1, the V gene TRBV5-1; 8 positions agree with TRBD1. Germline CDR1 is SGHRS and CDR2 is YFSETQ. V was pared by 2 bases and J by 0 bases, with 15 bases of the junction left unmatched. The CDR3 is 19 amino acids. The CDR3 bases are TGCGCCAGCAGCTTCACTGGATGGGACAGGACCGGAATGAACACTGAAGCTTTCTTT. Amino acids: CASSFTGWDRTGMNTEAFF.

The gene calls are TRBV5-5 and TRBJ2-7, with 11 nucleotides matching TRBD2. This CDR3 is built from 17 residues. V lost 4 bases to trimming and J lost 4 bases; unmatched junction nucleotides: 13. Germline CDR1 SGHKS, CDR2 YYEKEE (reference sequence). The CDR3 bases are TGTGCCAGCAGCATGCGTACTAGCGGGAGAGCTAAATACGAGCAGTACTTC. Encoded protein: CASSMRTSGRAKYEQYF.

The chain recombines TRBV9 with TRBJ2-3, with TRBD2 matching over 10 bases. Germline V gene data show CDR1 as SGDLS and CDR2 as YYNGEE. After removal of 3 bases from V and 2 bases from J, the junction contained 9 bases not matched to a gene. This CDR3 is built from 17 residues. CDR3: CASSAWPSGRDTDTQYF. The CDR3 DNA reads as TGTGCCAGCAGCGCTTGGCCTAGCGGGAGAGACACAGATACGCAGTATTTT.

The V call is TRBV3-1 (or the pseudogene TRBV3-2), the J call TRBJ2-1; 15 nucleotides agree with TRBD2. V lost 5 bases, J lost 9 bases, and 5 bases stayed unmatched. Germline assignment: CDR1 LGHDT and CDR2 YNNKEL (reference sequence). The CDR3 covers 15 residues. CDR3 sequence: CASSFPGLAGGEQFF. Here the CDR3 DNA reads TGTGCCAGCAGCTTCCCGGGACTAGCGGGAGGTGAGCAGTTCTTC.